Sequencing of this T cell receptor (beta chain) was carried out in a study of spatial heterogeneity in lung cancer. At the level of the study: After resection, follow-up PBMC samples were sequenced when available, at a median of about 26 months later. Beta-chain sequences were consistently detected more often than alpha-chain sequences.

Germline lookup yields CDR1 MNHEY and CDR2 SMNVEV (reference sequence). The CDR3 extends over 15 amino acids. Losses at the gene ends were 5 bases for V and 2 bases for J; bases not matched to a gene: 8. MiXCR, applied by TCRdb to the 5' RACE reads, yields one record per CDR3 protein. This table has around 110,000 distinct CDR3 sequences, 12% appearing once. As for time point: blood at routine non-recurrence follow-up after resection. The input material, whole RNA from tumor, nontumor lung or frozen PBMC, was sequenced unsorted. The TCR sequence derives from a male donor with early-stage non-small cell lung cancer. The chain couples TRBV27 to TRBJ2-7; TRBD1 matches 8 bases. The material was PBMCs, obtained at follow-up. Here the CDR3 reads CASSPRQGMAYEQYF. Written as DNA, the CDR3 is TGTGCCAGCAGTCCACGACAGGGGATGGCCTACGAGCAGTACTTC.